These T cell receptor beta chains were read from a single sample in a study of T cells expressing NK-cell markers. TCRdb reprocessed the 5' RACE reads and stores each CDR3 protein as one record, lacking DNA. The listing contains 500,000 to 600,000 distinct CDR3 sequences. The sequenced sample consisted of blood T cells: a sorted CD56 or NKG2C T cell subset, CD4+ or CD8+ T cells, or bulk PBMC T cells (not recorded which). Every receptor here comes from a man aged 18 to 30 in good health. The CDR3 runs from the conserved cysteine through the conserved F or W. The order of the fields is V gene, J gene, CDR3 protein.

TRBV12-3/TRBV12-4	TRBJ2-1	CASSWTSGSPGEQFF
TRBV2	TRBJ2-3	CAFPGQTEGVGVQVTQYF
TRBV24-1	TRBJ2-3	CATSASGIGKDTQYF
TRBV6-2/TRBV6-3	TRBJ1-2	CASGYRNYGYTF
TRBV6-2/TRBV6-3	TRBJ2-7	CASSYRAGYEQYF
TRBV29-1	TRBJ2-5	CSVEPLAGGPRQETQYF
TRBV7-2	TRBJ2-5	CASSPGWAQETQYF
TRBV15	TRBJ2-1	CATSRDLRDGYNEQFF
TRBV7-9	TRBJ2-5	CASSFLGVGAETQYF
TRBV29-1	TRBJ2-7	CSVDRQGNSYEQYF